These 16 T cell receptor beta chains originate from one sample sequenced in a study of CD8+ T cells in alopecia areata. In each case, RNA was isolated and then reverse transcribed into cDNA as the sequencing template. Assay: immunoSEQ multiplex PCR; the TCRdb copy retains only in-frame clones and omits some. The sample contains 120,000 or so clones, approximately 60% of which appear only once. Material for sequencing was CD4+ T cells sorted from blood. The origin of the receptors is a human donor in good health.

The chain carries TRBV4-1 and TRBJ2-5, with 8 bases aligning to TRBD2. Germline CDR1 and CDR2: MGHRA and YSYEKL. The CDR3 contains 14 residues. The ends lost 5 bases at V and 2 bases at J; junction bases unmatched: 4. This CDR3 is CASSSGGGQETQYF. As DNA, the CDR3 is TGCGCCAGCAGCTCGGGAGGGGGACAAGAGACCCAGTACTTC.

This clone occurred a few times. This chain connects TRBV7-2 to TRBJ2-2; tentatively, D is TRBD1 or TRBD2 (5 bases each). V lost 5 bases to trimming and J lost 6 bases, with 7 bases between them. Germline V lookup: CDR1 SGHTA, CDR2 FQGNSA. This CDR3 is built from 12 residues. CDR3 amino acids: CASSRDAGELFF. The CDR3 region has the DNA TGTGCCAGCAGCCGGGACGCCGGGGAGCTGTTTTTT.

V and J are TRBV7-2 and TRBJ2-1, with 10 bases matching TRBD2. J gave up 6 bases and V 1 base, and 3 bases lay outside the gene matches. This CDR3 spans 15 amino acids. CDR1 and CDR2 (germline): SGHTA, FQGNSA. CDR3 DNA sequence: TGTGCCAGCAGCTTAGTGCGGACTAGCGGCAATGAGCAGTTCTTC. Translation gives CASSLVRTSGNEQFF. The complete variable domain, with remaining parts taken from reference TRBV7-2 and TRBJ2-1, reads GAGVSQSPSNKVTEKGKDVELRCDPISGHTALYWYRQSLGQGLEFLIYFQGNSAPDKSGLPSDRFSAERTGGSVSTLTIQRTQQEDSAVYLCASSLVRTSGNEQFFGPGTRLTVL.

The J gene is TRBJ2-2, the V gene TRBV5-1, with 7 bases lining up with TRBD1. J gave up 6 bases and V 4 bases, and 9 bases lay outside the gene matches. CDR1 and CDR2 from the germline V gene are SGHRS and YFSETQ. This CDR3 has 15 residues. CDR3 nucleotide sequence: TGCGCCAGCAGCAATAAACAGGGGAGCGCCGGGGAGCTGTTTTTT. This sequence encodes CASSNKQGSAGELFF. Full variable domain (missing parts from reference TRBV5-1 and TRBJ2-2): KAGVTQTPRYLIKTRGQQVTLSCSPISGHRSVSWYQQTPGQGLQFLFEYFSETQRNKGNFPGRFSGRQFSNSRSEMNVSTLELGDSALYLCASSNKQGSAGELFFGEGSRLTVL.

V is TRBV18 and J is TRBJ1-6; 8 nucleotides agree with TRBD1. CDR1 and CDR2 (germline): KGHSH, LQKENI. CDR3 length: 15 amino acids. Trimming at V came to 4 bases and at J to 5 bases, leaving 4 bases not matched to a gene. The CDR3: CASSRTGQNNSPLHF. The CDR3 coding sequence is TGTGCCAGCTCACGGACAGGGCAAAATAATTCACCCCTCCACTTT.

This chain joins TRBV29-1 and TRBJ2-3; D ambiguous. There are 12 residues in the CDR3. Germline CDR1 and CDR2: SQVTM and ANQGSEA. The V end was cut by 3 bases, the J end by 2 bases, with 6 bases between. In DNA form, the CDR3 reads TGCAGCGTTGAGGGCACCACAGATACGCAGTATTTT. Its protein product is CSVEGTTDTQYF.

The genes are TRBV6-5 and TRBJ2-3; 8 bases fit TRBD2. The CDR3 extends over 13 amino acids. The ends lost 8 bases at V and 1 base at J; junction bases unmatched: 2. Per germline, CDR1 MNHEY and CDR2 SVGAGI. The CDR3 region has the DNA TGTGCCAGCCGAGCGGGGGGCACAGATACGCAGTATTTT. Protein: CASRAGGTDTQYF.

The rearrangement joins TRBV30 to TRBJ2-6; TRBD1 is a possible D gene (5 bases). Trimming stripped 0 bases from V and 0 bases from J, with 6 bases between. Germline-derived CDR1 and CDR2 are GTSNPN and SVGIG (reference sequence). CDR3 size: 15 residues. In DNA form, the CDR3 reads TGTGCCTGGAGTGTAGGGGCCTCTGGGGCCAACGTCCTGACTTTC. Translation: CAWSVGASGANVLTF.

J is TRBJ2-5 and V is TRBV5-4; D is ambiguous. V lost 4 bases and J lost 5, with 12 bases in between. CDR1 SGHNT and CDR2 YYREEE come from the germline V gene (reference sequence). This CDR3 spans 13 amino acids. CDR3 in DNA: TGTGCCAGCAGCGCCCAGACGCTGGAGACCCAGTACTTC. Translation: CASSAQTLETQYF.

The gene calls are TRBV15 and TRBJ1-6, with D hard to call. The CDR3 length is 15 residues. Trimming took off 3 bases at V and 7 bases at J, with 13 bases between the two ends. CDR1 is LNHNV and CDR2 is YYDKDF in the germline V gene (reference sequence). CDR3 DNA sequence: TGTGCCACCAGCAGCGTCGCGGGCCCCAATTCACCCCTCCACTTT. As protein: CATSSVAGPNSPLHF.

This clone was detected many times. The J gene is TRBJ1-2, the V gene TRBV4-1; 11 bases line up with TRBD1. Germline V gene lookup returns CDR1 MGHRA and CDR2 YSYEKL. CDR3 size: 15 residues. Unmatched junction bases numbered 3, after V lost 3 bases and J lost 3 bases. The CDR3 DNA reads TGCGCCAGCAGCCACCCGGGACAGGGGGACTATGGCTACACCTTC. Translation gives CASSHPGQGDYGYTF.

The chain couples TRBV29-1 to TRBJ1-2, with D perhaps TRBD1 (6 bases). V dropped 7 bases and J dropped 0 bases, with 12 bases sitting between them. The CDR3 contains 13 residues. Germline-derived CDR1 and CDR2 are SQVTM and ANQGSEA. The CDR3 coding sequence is TGCAGCGGGCTACAGGGTGCTAACTATGGCTACACCTTC. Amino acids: CSGLQGANYGYTF.

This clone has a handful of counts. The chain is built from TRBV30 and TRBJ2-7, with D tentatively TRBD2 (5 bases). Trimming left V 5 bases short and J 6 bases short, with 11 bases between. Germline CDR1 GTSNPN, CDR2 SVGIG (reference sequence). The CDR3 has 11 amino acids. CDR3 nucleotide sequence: TGTGCCTGGCAGGCGGGCTCCGAGCAGTACTTC. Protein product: CAWQAGSEQYF. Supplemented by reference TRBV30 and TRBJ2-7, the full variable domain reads SQTIHQWPATLVQPVGSPLSLECTVEGTSNPNLYWYRQAAGRGLQLLFYSVGIGQISSEVPQNLSASRPQDRQFILSSKKLLLSDSGFYLCAWQAGSEQYFGPGTRLTVT.

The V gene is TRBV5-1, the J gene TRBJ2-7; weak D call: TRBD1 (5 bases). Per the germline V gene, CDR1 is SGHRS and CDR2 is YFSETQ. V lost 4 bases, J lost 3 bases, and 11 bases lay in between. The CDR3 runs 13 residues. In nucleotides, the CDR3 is TGCGCCAGCAGCCTCTCAGGGAACTACGAGCAGTACTTC. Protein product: CASSLSGNYEQYF.

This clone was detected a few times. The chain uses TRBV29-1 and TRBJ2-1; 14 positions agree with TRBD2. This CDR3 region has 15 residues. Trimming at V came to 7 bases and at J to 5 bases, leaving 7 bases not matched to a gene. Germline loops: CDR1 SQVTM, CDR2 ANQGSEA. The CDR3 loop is CSAGTSGGINNEQFF. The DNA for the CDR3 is TGCAGCGCTGGGACTAGCGGGGGCATCAACAATGAGCAGTTCTTC.

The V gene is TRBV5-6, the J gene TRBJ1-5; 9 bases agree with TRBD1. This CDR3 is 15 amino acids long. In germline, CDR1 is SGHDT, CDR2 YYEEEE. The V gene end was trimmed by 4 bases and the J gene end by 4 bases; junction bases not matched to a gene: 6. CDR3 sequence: CASSPGTGYNQPQHF. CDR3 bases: TGTGCCAGCAGCCCCGGGACAGGGTATAATCAGCCCCAGCATTTT.